This is a list of T cell receptor beta chains from one sample in a study of T cell clonotyping in hematopoietic cell transplantation. The assay was immunoSEQ multiplex PCR, and TCRdb's table has in-frame clones only and misses some. Of over 15,000 clones detected, approximately 80% appear once; the ten largest clones hold 15% to 20%. The sample here was peripheral blood mononuclear cells, taken before stem cell transplant. These receptors all stem from a man aged 60 to 69 with acute myeloid leukemia. Some clones in this sample may be carry-over from other donors' samples. Both conserved end residues are part of each CDR3. D genes are given only for firm matches. A row's size may be missing; if present it is once, few, many or a size class.

>.|TRBJ2-1|TRBV7-7|.
TGTGCTAGCAGCTTATCGGGGCCTGGGAATGAGCAGTTCTTC
CASSLSGPGNEQFF
>TRBD2|TRBJ2-7|TRBV5-6|.
TGTGCCAGCAGTGAGGGACTAGCGGGGTCGTACGAGCAGTACTTC
CASSEGLAGSYEQYF
>.|TRBJ2-1|TRBV6-5|.
TGTGCCAGCAAATCCTACAATGAGCAGTTCTTC
CASKSYNEQFF
>.|TRBJ2-3|TRBV7-2|.
TGTGCCAGCAGCCCACTCAAAACAGGACCGGGGGAACATACGCAGTATTTT
CASSPLKTGPGEHTQYF
>TRBD2|TRBJ2-2|TRBV30|.
TGTGCCTGGAGCCCCACTAGCGCGAACACCGGGGAGCTGTTTTTT
CAWSPTSANTGELFF
>TRBD1|TRBJ1-1|TRBV29-1|few
TGCAGCGCCGGGAGGGGGCGAGGGGAAGAAGCTTTCTTT
CSAGRGRGEEAFF
>.|TRBJ2-7|TRBV2|few
TGTGCCAGCAGTGAAATGGAGGAAGAGGGCTCCTACGAGCAGTACTTC
CASSEMEEEGSYEQYF
>.|TRBJ2-3|TRBV5-8|once
TGTGCCAGCAGCCCCGGAGATACGCAGTATTTT
CASSPGDTQYF
>.|TRBJ2-7|TRBV7-2|.
TGTGCCAGCAGCTTAGGTGGTTCGAGGTTCGACGAGCAGTACTTC
CASSLGGSRFDEQYF
>.|TRBJ2-7|TRBV5-6|.
TGTGCCAGCAGCTTCTGGCCAGGGGAACCCGAGCAGTACTTC
CASSFWPGEPEQYF
>.|TRBJ1-1|TRBV30|.
TGTGCCTGGAGTTCCGGGGGACACACTGAAGCTTTCTTT
CAWSSGGHTEAFF
>.|TRBJ1-2|TRBV5-1|.
TGCGCCAGCAGCTTGGAAGGGGGCTATGGCTACACCTTC
CASSLEGGYGYTF
>TRBD1|TRBJ2-1|TRBV27|medium-sized
TGTGCCAGCAGTTTGTCCAGGGGGACCCTCAATGAGCAGTTCTTC
CASSLSRGTLNEQFF
>TRBD1|TRBJ2-2|TRBV4-3|.
TGCGCCAGCAGCCAAGATTTGGGGACAGGGGACACCGGGGAGCTGTTTTTT
CASSQDLGTGDTGELFF
>.|TRBJ1-2|TRBV7-8|.
TGTGCCAGCAGCTTAAGCCGGCAGGGGTATGGCTACACCTTC
CASSLSRQGYGYTF
>.|TRBJ1-4|TRBV19|.
TGTGCCAGTAGTCTGGGCGCCGCAACTAATGAAAAACTGTTTTTT
CASSLGAATNEKLFF
>.|TRBJ2-5|TRBV7-7|.
TGTGCCAGCAGCGACTTACAGGACCGGGAAACCCAGTACTTC
CASSDLQDRETQYF
>TRBD2|TRBJ2-7|TRBV5-1|.
TGCGCCAGCAGCCTGGGCGGGGGCTACGAGCAGTACTTC
CASSLGGGYEQYF
>.|TRBJ1-2|TRBV6-5|.
TGTGCCAGCTCAAAAGGCAGCCCAAGCTATGGCTACACCTTC
CASSKGSPSYGYTF
>.|TRBJ1-2|TRBV7-9|.
TGTGCCAGCAGCTTAGAATCCTTGGCTAACTATGGCTACACCTTC
CASSLESLANYGYTF
>.|TRBJ1-2|TRBV30|.
TGTGCCTGGAGTTCCACGGGACACAACTATGGCTACACCTTC
CAWSSTGHNYGYTF
>TRBD2|TRBJ2-7|TRBV6-5|.
TGTGCCACCACCCTGGGGCTAGCGGGGGCCTACGAGCAGTACTTC
CATTLGLAGAYEQYF
>.|TRBJ2-2|TRBV5-4|.
TGTGCCAGCAGTTTGCGAGAGGGTGCCTACACCGGGGAGCTGTTTTTT
CASSLREGAYTGELFF
>TRBD2|TRBJ2-5|TRBV19|once
TGTGCCAGTAGTATACCTGGGGGGGAGATCCAGTACTTC
CASSIPGGEIQYF
>.|TRBJ1-5|TRBV6-6|.
TGTGCCAGCAGTTACTCTGTTATCCAGGGTGGTCAGCCCCAGCATTTT
CASSYSVIQGGQPQHF
>.|TRBJ1-1|TRBV7-3|.
TGTGCCAGCAGCTTTGTAGGGGCGGGTGAAGCTTTCTTT
CASSFVGAGEAFF
>.|TRBJ1-1|TRBV7-8|.
TGTGCCAGCAGCTTAGGAGAAGGGTTTCGGACTGAAGCTTTCTTT
CASSLGEGFRTEAFF
>.|TRBJ1-4|TRBV11-3|.
TGTGCCAGCAGCGCGGGAGGGAATGAAAAACTGTTTTTT
CASSAGGNEKLFF
>TRBD2|TRBJ2-2|TRBV11-3|.
TGTGCCAGCAGCTTAGTCACTAGCGGAGCTTCGAACACCGGGGAGCTGTTTTTT
CASSLVTSGASNTGELFF
>.|TRBJ2-7|TRBV7-6|.
TGTGCCAGCAGCTTATCGACGGACTACGAGCAGTACTTC
CASSLSTDYEQYF
>TRBD1|TRBJ2-3|TRBV19|few
TGTGCCAGCGGAAGGACAGGGTCGCGTACAGATACGCAGTATTTT
CASGRTGSRTDTQYF
>TRBD2|TRBJ2-5|TRBV7-3|.
TGTGCCAGCAGCCCCGAAGGTAGCGGGAGAGGTCAGACCCAGTACTTC
CASSPEGSGRGQTQYF
>.|TRBJ1-4|TRBV18|.
TGTGCCAGCTCACCTTTAGGGGGAGGTGAAAAACTGTTTTTT
CASSPLGGGEKLFF
>TRBD1|TRBJ2-5|TRBV10-3|.
TGTGCCATCAGTGAGTCGTCGCCGGGACAGGTCGAGACCCAGTACTTC
CAISESSPGQVETQYF
>.|TRBJ1-1|TRBV19|.
TGTGCCAGTAGTCCTACTATGAACACTGAAGCTTTCTTT
CASSPTMNTEAFF
>TRBD1|TRBJ1-1|TRBV10-3|.
TGTGCCACTGGACAGGGGGAAACTGAAGCTTTCTTT
CATGQGETEAFF
>TRBD2|TRBJ2-7|TRBV15|.
TGTGCCACCAGCAGCGGGGGGTACTACGAGCAGTACTTC
CATSSGGYYEQYF
>TRBD1|TRBJ2-3|TRBV7-3|.
TGTGCCAGCAGCTTGACAGGGGGCACAGATACGCAGTATTTT
CASSLTGGTDTQYF
>.|TRBJ2-1|TRBV5-1|.
TGCGCCAGCAGCCTGGACTTATCCTACAATGAGCAGTTCTTC
CASSLDLSYNEQFF
>.|TRBJ1-2|TRBV6-5|.
TGTGCCAGCAGTTACTCCGGCAGGGGCTTCACCTTC
CASSYSGRGFTF
>.|TRBJ1-5|TRBV7-8|.
TGTGCCAGCAGCTTAACAGGGATACCTAGCAATCAGCCCCAGCATTTT
CASSLTGIPSNQPQHF
>TRBD2|TRBJ2-2|TRBV7-7|.
TGTGCCAGCAGACCTGCGGGGGGCCGGATCGGGGAGCTGTTTTTT
CASRPAGGRIGELFF
>.|TRBJ1-6|TRBV30|few
TGTGCCTGGACCAACCCGCGACGGTCGTATTCACCCCTCCACTTT
CAWTNPRRSYSPLHF
>TRBD1|TRBJ2-7|TRBV6-5|.
TGTGCCAGCAGTTACGGACAGGGGCCTTCGTACGAGCAGTACTTC
CASSYGQGPSYEQYF
>.|TRBJ1-2|TRBV5-1|.
TGCGCCAGCGGGAGAGAGGGGGAAGGCTACACCTTC
CASGREGEGYTF
>.|TRBJ1-3|TRBV7-6|.
TGTGCCAGCAGCTTAGGAATGACTCTTACTGGAAACACCATATATTTT
CASSLGMTLTGNTIYF
>TRBD1|TRBJ2-2|TRBV6-1|.
TGTGCCAGCACGGACAGGAGCACCGGGGAGCTGCTTTTT
CASTDRSTGELLF
>.|TRBJ1-6|TRBV7-3|.
TGTGCCAGCAGCTTAACCGGCCGTGAAGGACCCCTCCACTTT
CASSLTGREGPLHF
>TRBD1|TRBJ2-1|TRBV7-9|.
TGTGCCAGCAGCTTAGCGGGACAGGGAATAGGTGAGCAGTTCTTC
CASSLAGQGIGEQFF
>.|TRBJ1-3|TRBV10-2|.
TGCGCCAGCAGTGAAACTGCTTCGGAAGGAAACACCATATATTTT
CASSETASEGNTIYF
>.|TRBJ2-4|TRBV4-1|few
TGCGCCAGCAGCCAAGAGGAGGCGTTGAGGGCGTTGGTAAACATTCAGTACTTC
CASSQEEALRALVNIQYF
>.|TRBJ1-1|TRBV7-8|.
TGTGCCAGCAGCTTAAGGGGGGGTCTCACTGAAGCTTTCTTT
CASSLRGGLTEAFF
>TRBD1|TRBJ1-6|TRBV10-1|few
TGCGCCAGCAGTGGGTGGACAGGGCAAATTGAAGGTAATTCACCCCTCCACTTT
CASSGWTGQIEGNSPLHF